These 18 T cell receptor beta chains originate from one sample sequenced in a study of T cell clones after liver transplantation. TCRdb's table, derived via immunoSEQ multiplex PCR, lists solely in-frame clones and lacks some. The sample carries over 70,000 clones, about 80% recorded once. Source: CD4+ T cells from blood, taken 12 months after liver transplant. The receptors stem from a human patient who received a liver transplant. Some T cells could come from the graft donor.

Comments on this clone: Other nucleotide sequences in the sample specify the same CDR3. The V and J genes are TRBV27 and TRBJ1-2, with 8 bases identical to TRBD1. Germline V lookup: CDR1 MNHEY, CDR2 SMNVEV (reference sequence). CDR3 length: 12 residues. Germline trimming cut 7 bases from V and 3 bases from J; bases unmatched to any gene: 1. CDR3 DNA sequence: TGTGCCAGCAAGGACAGGGACTATGGCTACACCTTC. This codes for CASKDRDYGYTF.

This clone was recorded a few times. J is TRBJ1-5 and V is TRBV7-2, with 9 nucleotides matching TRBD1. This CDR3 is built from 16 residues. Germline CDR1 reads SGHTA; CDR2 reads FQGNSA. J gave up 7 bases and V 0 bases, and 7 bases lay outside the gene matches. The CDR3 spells CASSLAGTGTGQPQHF. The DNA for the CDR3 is TGTGCCAGCAGCTTAGCCGGGACAGGGACAGGGCAGCCCCAGCATTTT.

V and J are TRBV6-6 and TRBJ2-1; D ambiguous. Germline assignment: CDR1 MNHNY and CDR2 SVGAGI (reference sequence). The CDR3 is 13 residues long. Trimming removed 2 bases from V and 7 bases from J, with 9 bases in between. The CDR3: CASSYSERNEQFF. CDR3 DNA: TGTGCCAGCAGTTACAGCGAGAGGAATGAGCAGTTCTTC.

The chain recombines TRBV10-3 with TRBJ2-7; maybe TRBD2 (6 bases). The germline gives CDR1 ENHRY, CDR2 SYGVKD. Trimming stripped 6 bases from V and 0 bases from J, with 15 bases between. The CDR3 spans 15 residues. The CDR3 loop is CAISGAGRGSYEQYF. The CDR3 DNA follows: TGTGCCATCAGCGGGGCCGGGAGAGGCTCCTACGAGCAGTACTTC.

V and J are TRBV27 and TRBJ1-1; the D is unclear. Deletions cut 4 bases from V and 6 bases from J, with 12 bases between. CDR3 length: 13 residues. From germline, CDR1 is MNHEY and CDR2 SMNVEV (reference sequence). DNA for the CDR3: TGTGCCAGCAGTTGGACTGGTATCGCTGAAGCTTTCTTT. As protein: CASSWTGIAEAFF.

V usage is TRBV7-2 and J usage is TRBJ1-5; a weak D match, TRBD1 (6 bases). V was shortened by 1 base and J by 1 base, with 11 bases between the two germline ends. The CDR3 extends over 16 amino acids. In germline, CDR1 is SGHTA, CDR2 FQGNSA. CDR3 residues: CASSLEGGWSNQPQHF. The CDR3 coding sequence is TGTGCCAGCAGCTTAGAGGGGGGATGGAGCAATCAGCCCCAGCATTTT.

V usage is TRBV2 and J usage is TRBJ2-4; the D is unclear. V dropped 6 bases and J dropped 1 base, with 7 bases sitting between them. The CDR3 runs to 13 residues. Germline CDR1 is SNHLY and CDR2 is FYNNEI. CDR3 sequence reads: CASSDGAKNIQYF. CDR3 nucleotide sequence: TGTGCCAGCAGCGACGGGGCCAAAAACATTCAGTACTTC.

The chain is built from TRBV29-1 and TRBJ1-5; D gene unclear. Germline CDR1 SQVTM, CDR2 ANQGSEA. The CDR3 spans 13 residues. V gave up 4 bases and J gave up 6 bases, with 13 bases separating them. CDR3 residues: CSVGGSPGQPQHF. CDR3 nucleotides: TGCAGCGTTGGTGGATCTCCCGGTCAGCCCCAGCATTTT.

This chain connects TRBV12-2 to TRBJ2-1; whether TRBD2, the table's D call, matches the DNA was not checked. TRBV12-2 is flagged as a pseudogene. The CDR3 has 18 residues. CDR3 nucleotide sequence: TGTGCAAGTCGCCCCGGAGAAGCTAGCGGGAGGTCCTACAATGAGCAGTTCTTC. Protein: CASRPGEASGRSYNEQFF.

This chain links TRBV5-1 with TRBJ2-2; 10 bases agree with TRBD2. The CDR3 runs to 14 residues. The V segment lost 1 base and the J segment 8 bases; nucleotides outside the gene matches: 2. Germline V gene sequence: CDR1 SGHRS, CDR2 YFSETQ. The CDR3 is CASSLPSGSGELFF. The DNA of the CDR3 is TGCGCCAGCAGCTTGCCTAGCGGGAGTGGGGAGCTGTTTTTT.

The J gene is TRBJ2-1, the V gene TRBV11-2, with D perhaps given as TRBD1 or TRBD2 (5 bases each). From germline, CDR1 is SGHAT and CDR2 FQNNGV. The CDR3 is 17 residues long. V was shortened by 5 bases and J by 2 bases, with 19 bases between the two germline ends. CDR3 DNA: TGTGCCAGCAGCCGTGGGACCCCGGGGAGCGCCTACAATGAGCAGTTCTTC. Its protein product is CASSRGTPGSAYNEQFF.

This CDR3 reads CASSVTGTSVYNEQFF. The CDR3 bases are TGTGCCAGCAGCGTTACCGGGACTAGCGTTTACAATGAGCAGTTCTTC. The V and J genes are TRBV9 and TRBJ2-1, with 10 bases aligning to TRBD2. Germline-derived CDR1 and CDR2 are SGDLS and YYNGEE. V lost 2 bases, J lost 4 bases, and 6 bases stayed unmatched. This CDR3 is 16 amino acids long.

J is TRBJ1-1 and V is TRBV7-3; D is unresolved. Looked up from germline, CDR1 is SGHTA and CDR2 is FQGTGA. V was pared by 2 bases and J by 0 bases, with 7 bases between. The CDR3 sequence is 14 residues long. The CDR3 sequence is CASSLQEMNTEAFF. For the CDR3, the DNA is TGTGCCAGCAGCTTACAGGAGATGAACACTGAAGCTTTCTTT.

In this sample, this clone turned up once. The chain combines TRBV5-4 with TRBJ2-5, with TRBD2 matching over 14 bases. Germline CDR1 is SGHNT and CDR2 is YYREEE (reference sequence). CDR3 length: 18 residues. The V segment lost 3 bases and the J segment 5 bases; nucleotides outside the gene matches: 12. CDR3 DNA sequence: TGTGCCAGCAGCTGGGGGACTAGCGGGAGAAGGGTCGGGGAGACCCAGTACTTC. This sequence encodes CASSWGTSGRRVGETQYF.

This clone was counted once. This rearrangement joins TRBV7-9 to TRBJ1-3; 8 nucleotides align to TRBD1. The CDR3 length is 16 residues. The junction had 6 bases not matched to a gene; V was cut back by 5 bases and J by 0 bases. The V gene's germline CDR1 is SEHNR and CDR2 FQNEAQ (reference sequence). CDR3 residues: CASSPRGQSSGNTIYF. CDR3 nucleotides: TGTGCCAGCAGCCCCAGGGGGCAATCCTCTGGAAACACCATATATTTT.

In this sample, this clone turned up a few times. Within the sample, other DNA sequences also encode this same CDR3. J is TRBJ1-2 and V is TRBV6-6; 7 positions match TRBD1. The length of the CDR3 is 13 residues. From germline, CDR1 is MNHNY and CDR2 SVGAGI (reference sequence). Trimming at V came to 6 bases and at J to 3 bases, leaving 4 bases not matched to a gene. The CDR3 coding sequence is TGTGCCAGCAGCCCTACAGGGGACTATGGCTACACCTTC. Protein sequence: CASSPTGDYGYTF.

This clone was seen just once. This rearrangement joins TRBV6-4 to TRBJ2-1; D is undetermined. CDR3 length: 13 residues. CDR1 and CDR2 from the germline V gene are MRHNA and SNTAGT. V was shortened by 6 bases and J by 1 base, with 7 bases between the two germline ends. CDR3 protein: CASSLESYNEQFF. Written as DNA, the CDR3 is TGTGCCAGCAGCCTGGAGTCCTACAATGAGCAGTTCTTC.

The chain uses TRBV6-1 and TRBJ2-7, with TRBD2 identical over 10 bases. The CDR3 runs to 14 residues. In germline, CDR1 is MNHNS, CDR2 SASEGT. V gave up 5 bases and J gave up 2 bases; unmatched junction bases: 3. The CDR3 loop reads CASSTGLAAYEQYF. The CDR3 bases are TGTGCCAGCAGTACCGGACTAGCGGCCTACGAGCAGTACTTC.